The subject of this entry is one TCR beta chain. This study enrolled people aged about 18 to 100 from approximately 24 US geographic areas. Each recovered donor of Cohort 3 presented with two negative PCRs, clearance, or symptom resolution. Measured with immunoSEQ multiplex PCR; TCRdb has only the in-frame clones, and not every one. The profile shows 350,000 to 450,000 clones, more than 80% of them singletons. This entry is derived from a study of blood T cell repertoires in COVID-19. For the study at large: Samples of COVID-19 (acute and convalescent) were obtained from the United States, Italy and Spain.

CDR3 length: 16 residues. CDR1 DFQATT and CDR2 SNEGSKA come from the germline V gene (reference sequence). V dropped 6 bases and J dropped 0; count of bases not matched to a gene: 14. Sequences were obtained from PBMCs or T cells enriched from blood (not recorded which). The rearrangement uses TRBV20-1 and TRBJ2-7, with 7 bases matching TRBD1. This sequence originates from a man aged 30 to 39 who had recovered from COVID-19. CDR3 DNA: TGCAGTGCAAGTGGGGGACAGCGCCGGAGCTCCTACGAGCAGTACTTC. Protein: CSASGGQRRSSYEQYF.